This T cell receptor (beta chain) was profiled in a study of control samples from healthy donors and cancer patients. Trimming took 6 bases from V and 1 from J, leaving 6 bases between them. The germline CDR1 and CDR2 sequences are WSHSY and SAAADI. The CDR3 is made up of 12 amino acids. Clones were sequenced by immunoSEQ multiplex PCR, and TCRdb holds only the in-frame ones, with some missing. The table records some 200,000 clones, 91% of them present only once. The rearrangement joins TRBV10-2 to TRBJ1-1; no definite D call. This clonotype was obtained from a woman between 25 and 40 years old in good health. The sequenced material came from blood. The CDR3, as DNA: TGCGCCAGCAGGGTTGGGAACACTGAAGCTTTCTTT. As protein: CASRVGNTEAFF.